Listed here are 18 T cell receptor beta chains from one sample, sequenced in a study of PD-1 blockade in classical Hodgkin lymphoma. All the patients suffered relapse after autologous stem cell transplantation, and brentuximab vedotin exposure differed. Thawed PBMCs were the source of CD4+ T cells, purified by magnetic negative selection. The protocol was immunoSEQ multiplex PCR, while the TCRdb copy is restricted to in-frame clones and leaves out a portion. The data show about 35,000 clones, 75% to 95% seen once. The input for sequencing was CD4+ T cells from blood, taken at baseline. These receptors were obtained from a human donor with classical Hodgkin lymphoma.

The gene calls are TRBV19 and TRBJ1-2, with a weak D call TRBD1 (6 bases). Trimming took off 0 bases at V and 6 bases at J, with 11 bases between the two ends. The length of the CDR3 is 14 residues. The V gene's germline CDR1 is LNHDA and CDR2 SQIVND (reference sequence). CDR3 sequence reads: CASSIEPGHNGYTF. In nucleotides, the CDR3 is TGTGCCAGTAGTATAGAACCGGGACACAATGGCTACACCTTC.

The chain joins TRBV5-6 to TRBJ2-5; D possibly corresponds to TRBD1 (5 bases). The length of the CDR3 is 12 residues. Trimming pared 5 bases from V and 3 bases from J, leaving 8 bases between. The germline CDR1 and CDR2 sequences are SGHDT and YYEEEE. In DNA form, the CDR3 reads TGTGCCAGCAGGAGACAGAAAGAGACCCAGTACTTC. Encoded protein: CASRRQKETQYF.

The V gene is TRBV2, the J gene TRBJ2-5; D uncertain. Looked up from germline, CDR1 is SNHLY and CDR2 is FYNNEI. The CDR3 extends over 13 amino acids. V lost 7 bases and J 4 bases, leaving 13 bases between the germline ends. The CDR3 region has the DNA TGTGCCAGCACCGGGTCTGAGCGAGAGACCCAGTACTTC. Protein sequence: CASTGSERETQYF.

V and J are TRBV7-9 and TRBJ1-2, with 8 bases aligning to TRBD1. CDR1 is SEHNR and CDR2 is FQNEAQ in the germline V gene (reference sequence). The CDR3 consists of 13 residues. Trimming cost V 6 bases and J 8 bases; bases outside gene matches: 8. The CDR3 coding sequence is TGTGCCAGCAGGACAGACAGGGGCGCCGGCTACACCTTC. Protein: CASRTDRGAGYTF.

CDR3 coding DNA: TGTGCCAGCGGAACAGGGGGCATGGACGGGGAGCTGTTTTTT. It codes for CASGTGGMDGELFF. The genes are TRBV6-5 and TRBJ2-2, with 9 bases lining up with TRBD1. The length of the CDR3 is 14 residues. Germline-derived CDR1 and CDR2 are MNHEY and SVGAGI. V was pared by 8 bases and J by 7 bases, with 8 bases of the junction left unmatched.

V and J are TRBV5-4 and TRBJ1-1, with TRBD1 as a possible D gene (5 bases). The CDR3 sequence is 16 residues long. Trimming took off 4 bases at V and 5 bases at J, with 21 bases between the two ends. Germline loops: CDR1 SGHNT, CDR2 YYREEE (reference sequence). In DNA, the CDR3 is TGTGCCAGCAGCGCTGGGGGACGGGCCCAACTGACTGAAGCTTTCTTT. Translation: CASSAGGRAQLTEAFF.

This chain connects TRBV19 to TRBJ1-1, with a possible D match to TRBD1 (6 bases). Germline CDR1 reads LNHDA; CDR2 reads SQIVND (reference sequence). The CDR3 spans 14 residues. V was cut by 7 bases and J by 4 bases, with 16 bases left in between. DNA of the CDR3: TGTGCCAGTACCCCACAGGGCAGAAGCACTGAAGCTTTCTTT. Protein sequence: CASTPQGRSTEAFF.

This chain uses TRBV5-6 with TRBJ1-1; the D is unclear. The CDR3 is made up of 14 amino acids. CDR1 and CDR2 from the germline V gene are SGHDT and YYEEEE. Trimming shortened V by 3 bases and J by 0 bases, and 9 bases separated the two germline ends. CDR3 amino acids: CASSWTFLNTEAFF. CDR3 DNA: TGTGCCAGCAGCTGGACTTTCTTGAACACTGAAGCTTTCTTT.

CDR3 sequence: CASSLMVGTEAFF. The CDR3 bases are TGTGCCAGCAGCTTAATGGTAGGCACTGAAGCTTTCTTT. The chain carries TRBV7-3 and TRBJ1-1; D call uncertain. The CDR3 sequence is 13 residues long. Germline-derived CDR1 and CDR2 are SGHTA and FQGTGA. V lost 1 base to trimming and J lost 4 bases, with 7 bases between them.

V gene TRBV5-1 combines with J gene TRBJ2-7; 7 bases align to TRBD2. This CDR3 comprises 14 residues. Per the germline V gene, CDR1 is SGHRS and CDR2 is YFSETQ. The V segment lost 4 bases and the J segment 3 bases; nucleotides outside the gene matches: 7. DNA of the CDR3: TGCGCCAGCAGCCCCGAGCGGGACCTCTACGAGCAGTACTTC. Residues: CASSPERDLYEQYF.

V and J are TRBV30 and TRBJ1-1, with D possibly being TRBD1 (5 bases). CDR1 is GTSNPN and CDR2 is SVGIG in the germline V gene (reference sequence). V lost 3 bases and J 1 base, leaving 12 bases between the germline ends. This CDR3 region has 14 residues. CDR3 in amino acids: CAWRRRGGNTEAFF. As DNA, the CDR3 is TGTGCCTGGAGGCGGCGGGGGGGGAACACTGAAGCTTTCTTT.

The gene calls are TRBV2 and TRBJ2-3; 11 nucleotides align to TRBD2. Per the germline V gene, CDR1 is SNHLY and CDR2 is FYNNEI. Trimming removed 5 bases from V and 0 bases from J; junction bases left unmatched: 4. The CDR3 consists of 16 residues. The CDR3 here is CASSPSSGGSTDTQYF. The CDR3 nucleotides are TGTGCCAGCAGTCCCTCTAGCGGGGGGAGCACAGATACGCAGTATTTT.

The sample holds a few counts of this clone. V gene TRBV9 combines with J gene TRBJ1-2; 7 nucleotides agree with TRBD1. This CDR3 is built from 16 residues. Per germline, CDR1 SGDLS and CDR2 YYNGEE. V trimming: 3 bases; J trimming: 4 bases; junction bases outside the gene matches: 12. CDR3 DNA sequence: TGTGCCAGCAGCGCAAGACAGGGTCCCCTCTCCTATGGCTACACCTTC. Translated: CASSARQGPLSYGYTF.

The chain combines TRBV30 with TRBJ1-3; D gene ambiguous. From germline, CDR1 is GTSNPN and CDR2 SVGIG (reference sequence). The CDR3 is made up of 15 amino acids. Trimming shortened V by 1 base and J by 0 bases, and 10 bases separated the two germline ends. CDR3 coding DNA: TGTGCCTGGAGTGCGCTAGGGTACTCTGGAAACACCATATATTTT. This gives the protein CAWSALGYSGNTIYF.

J is TRBJ1-2 and V is TRBV28; D remains unclear. The germline V gene encodes CDR1 MDHEN and CDR2 SYDVKM. Trimming cost V 6 bases and J 2 bases, with 16 bases left between them. The CDR3 consists of 15 residues. The CDR3 here is CASRPVQYSNYGYTF. The DNA of the CDR3 is TGTGCCAGCAGGCCCGTTCAGTACAGCAACTATGGCTACACCTTC.

V gene TRBV12-5 combines with J gene TRBJ1-5; maybe TRBD1 (6 bases). Germline V gene lookup returns CDR1 LGHNT and CDR2 FRNRAP. V lost 1 base to trimming and J lost 1 base, with 17 bases between them. The CDR3 loop spans 18 amino acids. The CDR3 DNA reads TGTGCTAGTGGTTTGGAACTAGGACAGCCTAAGAGCAATCAGCCCCAGCATTTT. Encoded protein: CASGLELGQPKSNQPQHF.

This clone was seen once. CDR3 sequence (DNA): TGTGCCAGCAGCCAAGTCCGGGGTAGCGGCCCCTACGAGCAGTACTTC. This sequence encodes CASSQVRGSGPYEQYF. This chain joins TRBV14 and TRBJ2-7, with D possibly TRBD2 on 6 matching bases. V was trimmed by 1 base and J by 2 bases, leaving 15 bases between them. This CDR3 comprises 16 residues. Germline lookup yields CDR1 SGHDN and CDR2 FVKESK.

This clone was recorded a few times. The V gene is TRBV6-1, the J gene TRBJ1-2, with 9 bases matching TRBD1. The CDR3 is made up of 15 amino acids. Germline V gene sequence: CDR1 MNHNS, CDR2 SASEGT. Trimming at V came to 5 bases and at J to 4 bases, leaving 8 bases not matched to a gene. The CDR3 is CASSRTGGQGYGYTF. In DNA, the CDR3 is TGTGCCAGCAGTCGAACAGGGGGCCAAGGCTATGGCTACACCTTC.